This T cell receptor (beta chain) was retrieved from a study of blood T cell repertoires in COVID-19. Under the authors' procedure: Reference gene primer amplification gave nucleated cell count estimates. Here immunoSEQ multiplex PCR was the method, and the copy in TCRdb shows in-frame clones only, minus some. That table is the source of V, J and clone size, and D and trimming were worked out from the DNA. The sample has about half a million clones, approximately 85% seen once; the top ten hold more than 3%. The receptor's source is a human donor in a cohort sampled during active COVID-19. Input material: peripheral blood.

In nucleotides, the CDR3 is TGTGCCAGCTCAGAGGGAGAAATTTGGGGTACGCAGTATTTT. Amino acid sequence: CASSEGEIWGTQYF. V usage is TRBV18 and J usage is TRBJ2-3; a weak D match, TRBD2 (5 bases). Germline CDR1 KGHSH, CDR2 LQKENI. The CDR3 runs to 14 residues. The V gene lost 5 bases and the J gene lost 8 bases, with 17 bases spanning the gap.